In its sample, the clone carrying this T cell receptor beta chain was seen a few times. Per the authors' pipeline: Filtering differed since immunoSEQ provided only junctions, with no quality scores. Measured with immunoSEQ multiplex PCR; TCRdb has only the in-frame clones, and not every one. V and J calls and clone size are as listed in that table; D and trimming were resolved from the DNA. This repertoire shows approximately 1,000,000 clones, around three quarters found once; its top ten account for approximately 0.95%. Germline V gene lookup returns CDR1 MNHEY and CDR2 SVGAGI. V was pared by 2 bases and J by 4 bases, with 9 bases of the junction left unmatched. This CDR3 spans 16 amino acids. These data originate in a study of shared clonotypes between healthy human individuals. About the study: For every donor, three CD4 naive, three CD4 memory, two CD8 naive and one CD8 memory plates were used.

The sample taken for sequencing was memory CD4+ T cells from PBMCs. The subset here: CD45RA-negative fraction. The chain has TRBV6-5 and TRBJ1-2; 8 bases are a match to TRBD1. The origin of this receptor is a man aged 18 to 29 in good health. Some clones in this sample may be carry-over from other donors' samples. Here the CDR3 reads CASSYRNPQGGYGYTF. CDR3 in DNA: TGTGCCAGCAGTTACAGGAACCCACAGGGGGGCTATGGCTACACCTTC.